This T cell receptor (beta chain) was recorded in a study of monozygotic twins with inflammatory bowel disease. Whole-study results and caveats: Twins with IBD were found to have lower TCRbeta diversity (inverse Simpson) than healthy co-twins. With others, IBD patients shared fewer clonotypes than healthy twins did, especially with disease activity. Evidence failed to back one strong IBD-linked signal or clonotype.

Making each TCR library took roughly 3,400 ng of total RNA. Reanalyzing the 5' RACE reads, TCRdb keeps one entry per CDR3 protein, without DNA. The listing records nearly 450,000 distinct CDR3 sequences. Germline V gene lookup returns CDR1 MNHEY and CDR2 SVGEGT. The CDR3 is 11 amino acids. With respect to this clonotype: The antigen is not known.

Input material: blood. This chain joins TRBV6-2 or TRBV6-3 and TRBJ2-2. This TCR was recovered from a human donor with ulcerative colitis or Crohn's disease, or a healthy co-twin of an affected twin (not recorded which). CDR3 region: CASTVHGELFF.